The sample holds a few counts of the clone carrying this T cell receptor beta chain. Its antigen is unknown. A multiplex PCR was run with 60 Vbeta primers and 13 Jbeta primers. Only in-frame clones appear in the TCRdb table, and some are missing; sequencing was by immunoSEQ multiplex PCR. The table records approximately 170,000 clones, approximately 84% of them present only once. The entry originates in a study of cytomegalovirus exposure and HLA in healthy donors. Study observations and caveats: The authors confirmed in vitro that a few CMV-associated chains were specific for CMV antigens. Reportedly, a later analysis found an Asian-associated ancestry cluster had fewer N-insertions than the roughly 700-donor mean. Reports credit the classifier with highly specific, highly sensitive diagnosis of cytomegalovirus status.

Trimming removed 0 bases from V and 1 base from J, with 8 bases in between. Looked up from germline, CDR1 is LGHNA and CDR2 is YSLEER. CDR3 length equals 15 residues. Sequenced sample: PBMCs. The receptor was derived from a woman between 35 and 50 years old in good health and CMV-seropositive. V gene TRBV4-3 combines with J gene TRBJ2-3; no firm D call. CDR3 amino acids: CASSQDWLRTDTQYF. Written as DNA, the CDR3 is TGCGCCAGCAGCCAAGATTGGCTTCGCACAGATACGCAGTATTTT.